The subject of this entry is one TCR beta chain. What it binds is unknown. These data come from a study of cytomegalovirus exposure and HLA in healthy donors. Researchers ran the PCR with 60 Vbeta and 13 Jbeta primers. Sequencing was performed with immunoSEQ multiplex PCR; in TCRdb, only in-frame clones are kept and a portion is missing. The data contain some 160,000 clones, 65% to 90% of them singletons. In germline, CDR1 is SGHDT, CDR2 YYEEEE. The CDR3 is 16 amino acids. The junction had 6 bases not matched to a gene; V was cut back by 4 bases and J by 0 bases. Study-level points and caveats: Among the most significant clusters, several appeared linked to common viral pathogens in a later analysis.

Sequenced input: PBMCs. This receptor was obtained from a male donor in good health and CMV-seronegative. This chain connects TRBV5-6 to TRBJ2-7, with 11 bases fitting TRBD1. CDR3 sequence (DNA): TGTGCCAGCAGCCGGCCCGGGACAGGGGGCTCCTACGAGCAGTACTTC. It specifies CASSRPGTGGSYEQYF.